This TCR beta chain was sequenced for a study of T cells in tumors after PD-1 blockade. Study at large: Some patients also took daily vismodegib 150 mg during anti-PD-1 treatment. Tumor samples yielded approximately 20-fold more depth than single-cell TCR sequencing.

Assay: immunoSEQ multiplex PCR; the TCRdb copy retains only in-frame clones and omits some. Found here are 11,000 to 15,000 clones, around 70% of them singletons; the top ten hold more than 30%. Points from the study as a whole: Squamous carcinoma: about half of expanded exhausted clones novel, versus nearly 30% of other expanded CD8+ clones.

As to this clone: The antigen is not known.

The clonotype was recovered from a human donor with cutaneous squamous cell carcinoma. The input for sequencing was tumor tissue, taken after anti-PD-1 treatment.

The CDR3 loop reads CASSPGTSTDTQYF. As DNA, the CDR3 is TGTGCCAGCAGCCCCGGGACGAGCACAGATACGCAGTATTTT. The V call is TRBV4-2, the J call TRBJ2-3; D may match TRBD1 or TRBD2 (5 bases each). Germline assignment: CDR1 LGHNA and CDR2 YNFKEQ. The CDR3 contains 14 residues. V gave up 4 bases and J gave up 0 bases, with 8 bases separating them.